This TCR beta chain appears in the sequencing data of a study of cytomegalovirus exposure and HLA in healthy donors. General study results and limits: Among donors in an Asian-associated ancestry cluster, a later analysis reportedly found fewer N-insertions than the roughly 700-donor mean.

Notes on this clone: Its matching antigen is unknown.

V lost 4 bases, J lost 4 bases, and 2 bases stayed unmatched. CDR1 and CDR2 from the germline V gene are SGHTA and FQGTGA. CDR3 length equals 15 residues. A multiplex PCR was run with 60 Vbeta primers and 13 Jbeta primers. Using immunoSEQ multiplex PCR, the repertoire was profiled, and TCRdb retains in-frame clones only, with some absent. Here the sample spans about 150,000 clones, approximately 81% being singletons. The chain joins TRBV7-3 to TRBJ2-1, with 12 bases matching TRBD2. The TCR sequence derives from a man aged 25 to 40 in good health and CMV-seropositive. Sample: PBMCs. The CDR3 sequence: CASSWTSGTYNEQFF. Here the CDR3 DNA reads TGTGCCAGCAGCTGGACTAGCGGGACATACAATGAGCAGTTCTTC.